This T cell receptor (beta chain) came from a study of shared clonotypes between healthy human individuals. Memory CD4+ cells were the fraction left after CD45RA+ naive selection. Regarding the study as a whole: Represented diversity, genetic and exposure-history alike, was limited by few donors.

The test was conducted at deep level. Only in-frame clones appear in the TCRdb table, and some are missing; sequencing was by immunoSEQ multiplex PCR. The repertoire holds approximately 2,300,000 clones, with 92% as singletons. A note on this clone: Its target is not known.

The CDR3 spans 15 residues. CDR1 is MNHNS and CDR2 is SASEGT in the germline V gene. V was pared by 1 base and J by 0 bases, with 10 bases between. The source of this sequence is a man aged 18 to 29 in good health. Some clones in this sample may be carry-over from other donors' samples. Source material: naive CD4+ T cells from PBMCs. Stated subset: CD45RA+ positively selected. The chain combines TRBV6-1 with TRBJ2-7; TRBD2 might be the D (5 bases). CDR3 region: CASSEVLGSSYEQYF. CDR3 nucleotide sequence: TGTGCCAGCAGTGAAGTTCTTGGGAGCTCCTACGAGCAGTACTTC.